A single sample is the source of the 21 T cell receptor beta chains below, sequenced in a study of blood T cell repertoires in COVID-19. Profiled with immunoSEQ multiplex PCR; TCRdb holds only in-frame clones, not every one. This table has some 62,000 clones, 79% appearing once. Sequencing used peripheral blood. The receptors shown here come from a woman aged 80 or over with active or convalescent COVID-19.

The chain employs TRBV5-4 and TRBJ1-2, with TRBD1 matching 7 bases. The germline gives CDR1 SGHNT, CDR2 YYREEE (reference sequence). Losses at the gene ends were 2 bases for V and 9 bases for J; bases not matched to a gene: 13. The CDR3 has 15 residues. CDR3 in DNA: TGTGCCAGCAGCTTAGACGGGACAGCCGTAGGAAGCTACACCTTC. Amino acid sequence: CASSLDGTAVGSYTF.

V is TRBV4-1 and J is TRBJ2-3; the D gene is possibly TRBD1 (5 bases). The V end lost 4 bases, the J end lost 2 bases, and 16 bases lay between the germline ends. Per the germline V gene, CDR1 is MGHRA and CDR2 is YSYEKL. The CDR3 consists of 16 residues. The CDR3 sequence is CASSPNRIIYTDTQYF. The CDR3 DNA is TGCGCCAGCAGCCCTAACAGGATCATTTACACAGATACGCAGTATTTT.

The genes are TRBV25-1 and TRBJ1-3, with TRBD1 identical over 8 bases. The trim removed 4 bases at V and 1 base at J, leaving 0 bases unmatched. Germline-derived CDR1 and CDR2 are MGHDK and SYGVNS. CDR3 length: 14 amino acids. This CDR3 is CASSGQGSGNTIYF. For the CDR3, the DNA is TGTGCCAGCAGTGGACAGGGGTCTGGAAACACCATATATTTT.

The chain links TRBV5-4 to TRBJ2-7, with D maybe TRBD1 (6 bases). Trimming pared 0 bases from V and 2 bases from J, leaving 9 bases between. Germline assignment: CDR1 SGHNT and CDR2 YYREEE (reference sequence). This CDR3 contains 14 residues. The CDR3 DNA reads TGTGCCAGCAGCTTGGACCAGGGGACCTACGAGCAGTACTTC. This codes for CASSLDQGTYEQYF.

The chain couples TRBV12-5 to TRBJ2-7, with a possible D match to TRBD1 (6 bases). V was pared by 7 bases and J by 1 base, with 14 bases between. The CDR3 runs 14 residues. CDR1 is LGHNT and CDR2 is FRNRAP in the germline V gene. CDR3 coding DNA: TGTGCTAGTGCCCCTGGACAGTTTTCCTACGAGCAGTACTTC. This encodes CASAPGQFSYEQYF.

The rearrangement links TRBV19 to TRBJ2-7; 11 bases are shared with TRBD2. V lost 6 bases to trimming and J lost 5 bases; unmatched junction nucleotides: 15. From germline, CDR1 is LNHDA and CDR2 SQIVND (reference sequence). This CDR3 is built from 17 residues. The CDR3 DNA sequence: TGTGCCAGTAGGCCTGGCCACGCTCTAGCGGGGGGCGACGAGCAGTACTTC. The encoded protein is CASRPGHALAGGDEQYF. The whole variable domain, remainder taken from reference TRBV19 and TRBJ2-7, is DGGITQSPKYLFRKEGQNVTLSCEQNLNHDAMYWYRQDPGQGLRLIYYSQIVNDFQKGDIAEGYSVSREKKESFPLTVTSAQKNPTAFYLCASRPGHALAGGDEQYFGPGTRLTVT.

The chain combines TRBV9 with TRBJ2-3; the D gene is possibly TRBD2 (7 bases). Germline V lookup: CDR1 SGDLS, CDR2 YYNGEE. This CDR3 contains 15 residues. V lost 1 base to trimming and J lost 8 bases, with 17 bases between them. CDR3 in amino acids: CASSVQAGARTTQYF. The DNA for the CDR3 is TGTGCCAGCAGCGTACAGGCGGGGGCCCGAACTACGCAGTATTTT.

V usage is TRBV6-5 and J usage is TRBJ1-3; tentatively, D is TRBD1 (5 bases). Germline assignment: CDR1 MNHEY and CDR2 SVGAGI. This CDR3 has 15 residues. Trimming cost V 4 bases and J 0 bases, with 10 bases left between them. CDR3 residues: CASSSGDFSGNTIYF. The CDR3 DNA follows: TGTGCCAGCAGTTCTGGGGACTTCTCTGGAAACACCATATATTTT.

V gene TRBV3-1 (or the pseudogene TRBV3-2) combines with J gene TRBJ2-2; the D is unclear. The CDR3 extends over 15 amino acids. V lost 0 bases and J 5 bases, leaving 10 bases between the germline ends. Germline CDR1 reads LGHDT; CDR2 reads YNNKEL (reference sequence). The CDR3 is CASSQDAPQTGELFF. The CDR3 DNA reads TGTGCCAGCAGCCAAGATGCCCCCCAGACCGGGGAGCTGTTTTTT.

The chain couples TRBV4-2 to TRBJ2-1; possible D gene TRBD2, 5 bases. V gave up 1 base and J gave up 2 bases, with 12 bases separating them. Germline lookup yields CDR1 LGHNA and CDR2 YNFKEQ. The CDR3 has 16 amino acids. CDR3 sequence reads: CASSQVPSLAYNEQFF. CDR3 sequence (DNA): TGTGCCAGCAGCCAAGTTCCTAGCTTGGCCTACAATGAGCAGTTCTTC.

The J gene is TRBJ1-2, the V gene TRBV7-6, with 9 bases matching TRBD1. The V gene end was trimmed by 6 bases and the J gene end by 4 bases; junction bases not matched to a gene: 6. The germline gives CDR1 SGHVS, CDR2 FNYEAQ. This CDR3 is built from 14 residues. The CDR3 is CASSPDRGSYGYTF. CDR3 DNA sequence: TGTGCCAGCAGTCCCGACAGGGGGTCCTATGGCTACACCTTC.

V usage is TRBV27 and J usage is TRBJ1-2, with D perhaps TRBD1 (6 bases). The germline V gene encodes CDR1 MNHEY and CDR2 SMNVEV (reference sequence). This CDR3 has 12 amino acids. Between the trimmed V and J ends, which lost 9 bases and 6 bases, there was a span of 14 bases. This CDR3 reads CASGGRGHGYTF. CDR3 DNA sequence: TGTGCCAGTGGGGGCAGGGGCCATGGCTACACCTTC.

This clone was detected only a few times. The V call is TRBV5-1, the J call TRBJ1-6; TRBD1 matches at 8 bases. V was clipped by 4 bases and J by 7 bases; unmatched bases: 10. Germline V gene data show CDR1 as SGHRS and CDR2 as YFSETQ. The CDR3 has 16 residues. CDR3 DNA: TGCGCCAGCAGCCCCAACCCTGGGACAGGCAATTCACCCCTCCACTTT. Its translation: CASSPNPGTGNSPLHF.

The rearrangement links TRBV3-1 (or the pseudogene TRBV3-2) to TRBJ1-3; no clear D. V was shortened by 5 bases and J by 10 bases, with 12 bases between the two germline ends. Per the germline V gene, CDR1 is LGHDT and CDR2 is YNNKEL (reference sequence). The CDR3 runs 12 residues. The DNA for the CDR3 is TGTGCCAGCAGCAGTACGGGGAATACCATATATTTT. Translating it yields CASSSTGNTIYF.

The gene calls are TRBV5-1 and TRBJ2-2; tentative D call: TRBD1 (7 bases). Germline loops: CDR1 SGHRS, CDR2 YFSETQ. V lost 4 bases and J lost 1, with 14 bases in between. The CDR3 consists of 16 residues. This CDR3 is CASSGGTALNTGELFF. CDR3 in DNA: TGCGCCAGCAGCGGAGGGACAGCCCTGAACACCGGGGAGCTGTTTTTT. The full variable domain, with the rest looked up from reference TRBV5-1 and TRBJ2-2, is KAGVTQTPRYLIKTRGQQVTLSCSPISGHRSVSWYQQTPGQGLQFLFEYFSETQRNKGNFPGRFSGRQFSNSRSEMNVSTLELGDSALYLCASSGGTALNTGELFFGEGSRLTVL.

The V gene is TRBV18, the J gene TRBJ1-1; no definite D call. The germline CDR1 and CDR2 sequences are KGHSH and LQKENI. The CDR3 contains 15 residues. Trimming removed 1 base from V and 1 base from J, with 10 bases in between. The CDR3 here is CASSPRRSGNTEAFF. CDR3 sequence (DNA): TGTGCCAGCTCACCACGCAGAAGTGGGAACACTGAAGCTTTCTTT.

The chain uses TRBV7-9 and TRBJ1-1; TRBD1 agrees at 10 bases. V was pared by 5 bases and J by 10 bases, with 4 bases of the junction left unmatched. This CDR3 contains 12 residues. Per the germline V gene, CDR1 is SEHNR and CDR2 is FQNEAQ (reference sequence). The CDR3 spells CASSPRDRGAFF. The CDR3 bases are TGTGCCAGCAGCCCCCGGGACAGGGGAGCTTTCTTT.

CDR3 DNA: TGCGCCACCGCCGCTAGCGGGGACACAGATACGCAGTATTTT. Translated: CATAASGDTDTQYF. The gene calls are TRBV5-1 and TRBJ2-3; 9 positions match TRBD2. Trimming cost V 9 bases and J 2 bases; bases outside gene matches: 7. CDR1 is SGHRS and CDR2 is YFSETQ in the germline V gene. This CDR3 is built from 14 residues. The full variable domain, in which reference TRBV5-1 and TRBJ2-3 provide the parts outside the CDR3, is KAGVTQTPRYLIKTRGQQVTLSCSPISGHRSVSWYQQTPGQGLQFLFEYFSETQRNKGNFPGRFSGRQFSNSRSEMNVSTLELGDSALYLCATAASGDTDTQYFGPGTRLTVL.

The CDR3 spells CASSIVEGTTSYNEQFF. The CDR3 nucleotides read TGTGCCAGTAGTATAGTCGAGGGGACAACATCTTACAATGAGCAGTTCTTC. This chain joins TRBV19 and TRBJ2-1; possible D gene TRBD1, 6 bases. V lost 1 base and J lost 4, with 17 bases in between. Germline assignment: CDR1 LNHDA and CDR2 SQIVND (reference sequence). The CDR3 spans 17 residues.

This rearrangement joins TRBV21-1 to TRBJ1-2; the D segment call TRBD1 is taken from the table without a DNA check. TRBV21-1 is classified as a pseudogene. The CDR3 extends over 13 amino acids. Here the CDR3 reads CASSKKTEGSYTF. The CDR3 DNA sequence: TGTGCCAGCAGCAAAAAGACAGAAGGAAGCTACACCTTC.

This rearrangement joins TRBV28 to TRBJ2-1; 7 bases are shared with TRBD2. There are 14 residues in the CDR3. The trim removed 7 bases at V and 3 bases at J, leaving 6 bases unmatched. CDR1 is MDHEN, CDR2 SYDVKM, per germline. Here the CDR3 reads CASTRREGYNEQFF. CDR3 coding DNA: TGTGCCAGCACCCGCAGGGAGGGCTACAATGAGCAGTTCTTC.